Following are 14 T cell receptor beta chains from one sample sequenced in a study of blood T cell repertoires in COVID-19. Generated by immunoSEQ multiplex PCR, the TCRdb table keeps only in-frame clones and is missing some. Seen here are tens of thousands of clones, roughly 90% observed once, and the top ten hold 9.1%. Sequenced: peripheral blood. These receptors were taken from an elderly woman with active COVID-19.

This chain links TRBV27 with TRBJ2-7; D perhaps matches TRBD1 (6 bases). The germline V and J ends were trimmed by 6 bases and 7 bases, with 22 bases remaining between them. Germline V gene lookup returns CDR1 MNHEY and CDR2 SMNVEV (reference sequence). There are 15 residues in the CDR3. CDR3 sequence: CASRPLTGFSGEQYV. As DNA, the CDR3 is TGTGCCAGCAGGCCGCTTACAGGGTTTTCGGGGGAGCAGTACGTC.

The genes are TRBV19 and TRBJ2-5; 7 bases match TRBD1. The CDR3 is 16 residues long. Germline lookup yields CDR1 LNHDA and CDR2 SQIVND (reference sequence). V dropped 1 base and J dropped 4; count of bases not matched to a gene: 9. CDR3 nucleotides: TGTGCCAGTAGTATAGGGCCAGGGGGTGGTAGAGAGACCCAGTACTTC. This gives the protein CASSIGPGGGRETQYF.

V usage is TRBV5-1 and J usage is TRBJ2-2; D not certain. V gave up 4 bases and J gave up 0 bases, with 13 bases separating them. Germline CDR1 is SGHRS and CDR2 is YFSETQ. The CDR3 runs 16 residues. The CDR3 DNA reads as TGCGCCAGCAGCCCGACGGCGGCCGCGAACACCGGGGAGCTGTTTTTT. This translates into CASSPTAAANTGELFF.

The genes are TRBV28 and TRBJ2-5, with 8 nucleotides matching TRBD2. Germline V gives CDR1 MDHEN, CDR2 SYDVKM. V lost 3 bases to trimming and J lost 9 bases; unmatched junction nucleotides: 12. The CDR3 totals 15 residues. CDR3 nucleotide sequence: TGTGCCAGCAGTTTCTTGGCAGGGACTAGTCCGGCCCAGTACTTC. This codes for CASSFLAGTSPAQYF.

This rearrangement joins TRBV10-2 to TRBJ2-7; 10 nucleotides line up with TRBD1. V trimming: 3 bases; J trimming: 6 bases; junction bases outside the gene matches: 8. Germline values: CDR1 WSHSY, CDR2 SAAADI. CDR3 length: 15 amino acids. The CDR3 region has the DNA TGCGCCAGCAGTGACCCGGGACAGGGGATTTCCGAGCAGTACTTC. Protein: CASSDPGQGISEQYF.

This chain connects TRBV12-5 to TRBJ1-1, with 8 nucleotides matching TRBD1. V dropped 1 base and J dropped 6; count of bases not matched to a gene: 10. The CDR3 is 16 residues long. Per the germline V gene, CDR1 is LGHNT and CDR2 is FRNRAP. The DNA of the CDR3 is TGTGCTAGTGGTTTGGCCCCGGACAGGGTGGATGCTGAAGCTTTCTTT. Translating it yields CASGLAPDRVDAEAFF.

This chain joins TRBV6-6 and TRBJ1-2, with 8 bases lining up with TRBD1. The length of the CDR3 is 14 residues. J gave up 8 bases and V 5 bases, and 10 bases lay outside the gene matches. Germline assignment: CDR1 MNHNY and CDR2 SVGAGI (reference sequence). This CDR3 reads CASSRLDRGGGYTF. The DNA of the CDR3 is TGTGCCAGCAGTCGACTAGACAGGGGTGGCGGCTACACCTTC.

Here the CDR3 reads CAISQGARRSYEQYV. The CDR3 bases are TGTGCCATCAGCCAGGGTGCGAGGAGATCCTACGAGCAGTACGTC. J is TRBJ2-7 and V is TRBV10-3, with D possibly being TRBD1 (5 bases). V was clipped by 6 bases and J by 1 base, with 16 bases between them. CDR1 and CDR2 from the germline V gene are ENHRY and SYGVKD. CDR3 length equals 15 residues.

This chain links TRBV7-7 with TRBJ2-2; TRBD1 agrees at 7 bases. V trimming: 5 bases; J trimming: 8 bases; junction bases outside the gene matches: 11. Germline CDR1 reads SSHAT; CDR2 reads FNYEAQ (reference sequence). The CDR3 length is 15 residues. The CDR3 coding sequence is TGTGCCAGCAGCCCTTCGACAGGGCGTGTGGGGGAGCTGTTTTTT. It is translated as CASSPSTGRVGELFF.

This chain links TRBV5-5 with TRBJ2-7; a weak D match, TRBD2 (6 bases). CDR1 and CDR2 from the germline V gene are SGHKS and YYEKEE (reference sequence). The V and J ends lost 4 bases and 1 base respectively, with 15 bases between them. CDR3 length: 15 residues. The CDR3 is CASSRNRAGSYEQYF. For the CDR3, the DNA is TGTGCCAGCAGCCGTAATAGAGCGGGTTCCTACGAGCAGTACTTC.

The J gene is TRBJ2-5, the V gene TRBV5-1; 7 positions agree with TRBD2. The germline V gene has CDR1 SGHRS and CDR2 YFSETQ. The CDR3 covers 16 residues. V lost 4 bases, J lost 3 bases, and 12 bases stayed unmatched. The CDR3 reads CASSRRAGPRKETQYF. The CDR3 nucleotides read TGCGCCAGCAGCCGCCGAGCGGGACCGAGAAAAGAGACCCAGTACTTC.

This chain uses TRBV24-1 with TRBJ2-3, with D maybe TRBD1 (6 bases). The CDR3 length is 13 residues. V lost 4 bases to trimming and J lost 9 bases, with 13 bases between them. The germline V gene has CDR1 KGHDR and CDR2 SFDVKD. The CDR3 spells CATSDRTADTQYF. The CDR3 DNA sequence: TGTGCCACCAGTGACCGGACAGCGGACACGCAGTATTTT.

Concerning this clone: The junction and the germline gene differ at one end; a read error may be behind it. This chain connects TRBV18 to TRBJ2-1; a possible D gene is TRBD1 (5 bases). The CDR3 sequence is 14 residues long. CDR1 is KGHSH, CDR2 LQKENI, per germline. Written as DNA, the CDR3 is TGTGCCAGCTCACAAGGGGCCTCCCACAATGAGCAGTTCTTC. Translated: CASSQGASHNEQFF.

The V gene is TRBV5-5, the J gene TRBJ1-3, with 7 bases identical to TRBD1. The length of the CDR3 is 11 residues. Trimming at V came to 7 bases and at J to 11 bases, leaving 6 bases not matched to a gene. Germline loops: CDR1 SGHKS, CDR2 YYEKEE (reference sequence). The CDR3 nucleotides are TGTGCCAGCCGAGGGGGCAGGGCCATATATTTT. Translation: CASRGGRAIYF.